This T cell receptor beta chain was observed in a study of shared clonotypes between healthy human individuals. Study-level results: Inspection by rarefaction showed sorted-subset sequencing to be incomplete despite large depth.

Cells designated naive CD8 were CD45RO-negative and were positively selected for CCR7, with terminally differentiated effector memory CD45RA+ cells excluded. With regard to this clone: The antigen remains unidentified.

Measured with immunoSEQ multiplex PCR; TCRdb has only the in-frame clones, and not every one. Altogether about 2.1 million clones are present, around 93% being singletons, with the ten largest covering around 1.8%. The CDR3 extends over 18 amino acids. The chain uses TRBV21-1 and TRBJ1-5. TRBV21-1 is a documented pseudogene. The sequence was obtained from a man younger than 35 in good health. Some clones in this sample may be carry-over from other donors' samples. The specimen sequenced was naive CD8+ T cells from PBMCs. The DNA for the CDR3 is TGTGCCAGCAGCACCTTTTTTGCCCGTTCGGATAGCAATCAGCCCCAGCATTTT. Encoded protein: CASSTFFARSDSNQPQHF.